This T cell receptor beta chain originates from a study of T cells in tuberculosis (dated by TCRdb to the late 2010s). General notes on the study: To characterize T cells specific for the mycobacterial lipid antigen glucose monomycolate (GMM), the study used CD1B tetramers together with high-throughput TCR immunosequencing. With 9 to 10 people per group, a South African clinical cohort compared IGRA-negative adolescents, IGRA-positive adolescents with latent tuberculosis, and adults with active tuberculosis. Active tuberculosis patient PBMC were archived before or within 7 days of starting standard anti-tuberculosis treatment.

Overall study results and their limits: With the diverse GMM-specific repertoire as input, a classifier achieved 87% accuracy (AUROC around 0.93), whereas GEM motif frequencies as input gave 60% to 70% accuracy. The smaller NN-distances were partly driven by shorter CDR3-alpha lengths in active tuberculosis patients, and the difference for TCR-beta did not reach statistical significance. Smaller mean NN-distances to GMM-specific TCRs were observed in active tuberculosis TCR-alpha repertoires than in IGRA-negative controls, suggesting clonal expansion of GMM-specific TCRs. Clinical samples were selected based on which cryopreserved specimens were available, and the active tuberculosis cases were adults whereas the controls were adolescents.

Concerning this clone: Its recognized antigen is unknown. Qualities for individual bases were not recorded, and no much larger clone is one base off.

Trimming accounts for 7 bases at V and 5 bases at J, while the number of junction bases matched to no gene is 4. CDR3 length: 12 amino acids, cysteine to phenylalanine. Only the CDR3 DNA is retained, 36 bases long and in frame from the first base. For CDR1 and CDR2, the germline V gene lists SQVTM and ANQGSEA. In light of the paper, this sample's time point label describes: new active TB diagnosis, blood taken before or within 7 days of starting treatment. Active tuberculosis patients were HIV-seronegative South African adults aged 18 years or older with a new diagnosis. Confirmation of active tuberculosis was obtained by positive sputum smear microscopy and/or positive M. tuberculosis culture. Immunosequencing was performed on unsorted cryopreserved PBMC and covered approximately 100,000 T cells per clinical donor on average. TCR libraries were generated with the immunoSEQ multiplex PCR assay, using TCR-beta and/or TCR-alpha/delta assays for each sample. Amplified TCR libraries were sequenced on the Illumina high-throughput platform. Per the original workflow: Clustering and dimensionality reduction relied on pairwise TCRdist distances among GMM-specific receptors from T cells that were either sorted ex vivo or expanded in vitro. Each clinical repertoire received a mean NN-distance score, defined as the average TCRdist to the nearest 10% of tetramer-positive reference sequences. GEM TCR motif frequency was calculated as the fraction of unique TCRs that matched known GEM sequences in V/J usage and CDR3 length. Linear discriminant analysis with leave-one-out cross-validation, implemented in scikit-learn, was used to classify active tuberculosis. TCRdb took over this immuneACCESS table, retaining in-frame rearrangements with V and J assigned. Such tables are incomplete; in checked studies, under half of the missing clones stem from an unresolved V gene, and the remainder is unexplained. That table supplies the V and J calls and clone size; D and trimming were determined from the DNA. The sample records 25,000 to 35,000 clones, about 90% of which are singletons. The ten largest account for around 7% of the sample.

The clonotype was recovered from an adult with tuberculosis. Some clones in this sample may be carry-over from other donors' samples. This specimen consisted of PBMCs, obtained at tuberculosis diagnosis. The chain is encoded by TRBV29-1 joined to TRBJ1-1; TRBD1 matches 10 bases in the middle. The DNA sequence follows: TGCAGCGGGGGGACAGGGGAAACTGAAGCTTTCTTT. It specifies CSGGTGETEAFF. Joined to the reference TRBV29-1 and TRBJ1-1 proteins, this CDR3 gives the full variable domain: SAVISQKPSRDICQRGTSLTIQCQVDSQVTMMFWYRQQPGQSLTLIATANQGSEATYESGFVIDKFPISRPNLTFSTLTVSNMSPEDSSIYLCSGGTGETEAFFGQGTRLTVV.